Below, 7 T cell receptor beta chains from the same sample are listed, as sequenced in a study of T-cell memory formation after mild COVID-19. TCRdb re-called the 5' RACE reads with MiXCR, one entry per CDR3 protein. The sample lists some 300,000 distinct CDR3 sequences; 20% to 25% were seen once. The sequenced sample was PBMCs or a T cell subset sorted from them (not recorded which). These receptors were collected from a man aged 18-30 years who had mild COVID-19 (a few samples of this study predate the infection). Cell type and time point are not known.

At least ten counts were recorded for this clonotype. This rearrangement joins TRBV6-6 to TRBJ2-2; possibly TRBD1 for D (7 bases). The CDR3 extends over 12 amino acids. With 7 bases removed from V and 5 bases from J, the gap between germline ends came to 8 bases. The V gene's germline CDR1 is MNHNY and CDR2 SVGAGI (reference sequence). Here the CDR3 reads CASTGGTGELFF. In DNA, the CDR3 is TGTGCCAGCACAGGGGGGACCGGGGAGCTGTTTTTT.

The chain combines TRBV18 with TRBJ2-2; maybe TRBD2 (6 bases). V was cut by 4 bases and J by 0 bases, with 9 bases left in between. CDR3 length: 15 amino acids. CDR1 KGHSH and CDR2 LQKENI come from the germline V gene. In DNA form, the CDR3 reads TGTGCCAGCTCACTAGCGGACGCGAACACCGGGGAGCTGTTTTTT. This codes for CASSLADANTGELFF.

This clonotype has a count of ten or more. The chain carries TRBV4-2 and TRBJ2-3, with 9 bases lining up with TRBD2. The CDR3 length is 16 residues. Losses at the gene ends were 3 bases for V and 2 bases for J; bases not matched to a gene: 6. Germline values: CDR1 LGHNA, CDR2 YNFKEQ. The CDR3 DNA sequence: TGTGCCAGCAGCCAGGCGGGGGGGCCGTCCACAGATACGCAGTATTTT. Its translation is CASSQAGGPSTDTQYF.

This clonotype showed up just a few times. J is TRBJ2-7 and V is TRBV7-9; the D is unclear. With 4 bases removed from V and 10 bases from J, the gap between germline ends came to 11 bases. Germline lookup yields CDR1 SEHNR and CDR2 FQNEAQ (reference sequence). The CDR3 runs 11 residues. CDR3 DNA: TGTGCCAGCAGCTCTGGGTGGTATCAGTACTTC. This translates into CASSSGWYQYF.

This clonotype was counted between two and nine times. This chain links TRBV5-1 with TRBJ2-2, with TRBD1 matching 10 bases. The CDR3 covers 14 residues. Germline CDR1 SGHRS, CDR2 YFSETQ. The V gene end was trimmed by 6 bases and the J gene end by 5 bases; junction bases not matched to a gene: 4. This CDR3 is CASMRTGGTGELFF. As DNA, the CDR3 is TGCGCCAGCATGAGGACAGGGGGAACCGGGGAGCTGTTTTTT.

This clonotype showed up many times. The chain employs TRBV6-1 and TRBJ1-5; D is ambiguous. V was clipped by 4 bases and J by 9 bases, with 19 bases between them. The CDR3 is made up of 15 amino acids. CDR1 and CDR2 (germline): MNHNS, SASEGT. CDR3 sequence: CASSGGRSLGRPQHF. In nucleotides, the CDR3 is TGTGCCAGCAGTGGCGGCCGCTCGCTTGGGCGGCCCCAGCATTTT.

V usage is TRBV7-2 and J usage is TRBJ2-5; 7 bases are a match to TRBD1. Germline values: CDR1 SGHTA, CDR2 FQGNSA. The CDR3 has 13 residues. The trim removed 5 bases at V and 5 bases at J, leaving 5 bases unmatched. This CDR3 reads CASSRQGSETQYF. CDR3 in DNA: TGTGCCAGCAGCAGACAGGGATCCGAGACCCAGTACTTC.